A selection of T cell receptor beta chains follows, all from one sample in a study of T-cell memory formation after mild COVID-19. TCRdb re-called the 5' RACE reads through MiXCR, storing one row per CDR3 protein. The table shows fewer than 250,000 distinct CDR3 sequences, with over 9.5% occurring only once. Source material: PBMCs or a T cell subset sorted from them (not recorded which). These receptors all come from a man aged 18 to 29 who had mild COVID-19 (a few samples of this study predate the infection). Cell type and time point are not known. CDR3s include the opening cysteine and the closing phenylalanine or tryptophan. The D gene is left open where the match is weak. Some rows mark clone size as missing; the rest say once, few, many or name a class of expanded clone.

-,16,-,TRBV7-9,TRBJ1-5,TGTGCCAGCAGCTTAGAAGGCACGTATAGCAATCAGCCCCAGCATTTT,CASSLEGTYSNQPQHF
-,13,-,TRBV5-1,TRBJ2-5,TGCGCCAGCAGCTTGTTCCCGGGAGAGACCCAGTACTTC,CASSLFPGETQYF
few,13,-,TRBV6-5,TRBJ2-3,TGTGCCAGCAGCCAGATGGGTCGGGATACGCAGTATTTT,CASSQMGRDTQYF
-,14,-,TRBV28,TRBJ2-6,TGTGCCAGCAGTTTCCAGATCCGGGCCAACGTCCTGACTTTC,CASSFQIRANVLTF
few,12,TRBD2,TRBV29-1,TRBJ2-5,TGCAGCTGCTGGGAGGGCGCAGAGACCCAGTACTTC,CSCWEGAETQYF
few,14,-,TRBV7-9,TRBJ1-2,TGTGCCAGCAGCTCCCTCGGGGATCGGAATGGCTACACCTTC,CASSSLGDRNGYTF
few,14,TRBD1,TRBV7-2,TRBJ2-2,TGTGCCAGCAGCCCGGGACAGTTTATGGGGGAGCTGTTTTTT,CASSPGQFMGELFF
few,11,-,TRBV3-1,TRBJ2-2,TGTGCCAGCAGCCGCTCGGACGAGGTGTTTTTT,CASSRSDEVFF
few,17,TRBD1,TRBV7-2,TRBJ1-4,TGTGCCAGCAGCTTAAGGAGACAGGGGGCGCTTAATGAAAAACTGTTTTTT,CASSLRRQGALNEKLFF
few,14,-,TRBV3-1,TRBJ1-6,TGTGCCAGCAGCCAAGACGCCCTGTGGGTGCGCCTCCACTTT,CASSQDALWVRLHF
-,15,TRBD1,TRBV11-2,TRBJ2-2,TGTGCCAGCAGCCGGGGACAGGGGAACACCGGGGAGCTGTTTTTT,CASSRGQGNTGELFF
few,15,-,TRBV11-2,TRBJ2-3,TGTGCCAGCAGACAAACCTCCAGGTTCGCAGATACGCAGTATTTT,CASRQTSRFADTQYF
many,15,-,TRBV10-3,TRBJ2-1,TGTGCCATCAGTGAGTCGCGGGAAACCTACAATGAGCAGTTCTTC,CAISESRETYNEQFF
few,15,-,TRBV12-3/TRBV12-4,TRBJ2-7,TGTGCCAGCAGTTTTGGTAGGGGAATATCCTCCGAGCAGTACTTC,CASSFGRGISSEQYF
-,14,-,TRBV7-9,TRBJ2-1,TGTGCCAGCAACCGAGGGGGAGATGCAAATGAGCAGTTCTTC,CASNRGGDANEQFF
few,14,TRBD1,TRBV6-5,TRBJ1-5,TGTGCCAGCAGCCGGACAGGACTCAATCAGCCCCAGCATTTT,CASSRTGLNQPQHF
few,17,TRBD2,TRBV20-1,TRBJ2-1,TGCAGTGCACACAGGACTAGCGGGGGGCTTTCCTACAATGAGCAGTTCTTC,CSAHRTSGGLSYNEQFF
many,15,-,TRBV5-1,TRBJ2-3,TGTGCCAGCAGTTTCAGGCTAGCGAGCACAGATACGCAGTATTTT,CASSFRLASTDTQYF
many,13,-,TRBV7-2,TRBJ1-6,TGTGCCAGCAGCTTCGGACCAAATTCACCCCTCCACTTT,CASSFGPNSPLHF
-,14,TRBD1,TRBV18,TRBJ1-2,TGTGCCAGCTCACCAGGGACAGGGGACTATGGCTACACCTTC,CASSPGTGDYGYTF
few,16,-,TRBV27,TRBJ1-4,TGTGCCAGCAGTTTGGGGCTTACTACAACTAATGAAAAACTGTTTTTT,CASSLGLTTTNEKLFF
-,17,-,TRBV11-1,TRBJ2-1,TGTGCCAGCAGCTTATCACCATCCGCGGCTTTATACAATGAGCAGTTCTTC,CASSLSPSAALYNEQFF
-,15,-,TRBV6-2/TRBV6-3,TRBJ2-1,TGTGCCAGCAGGCCCAATGCTGGCTCCTACAATGAGCAGTTCTTC,CASRPNAGSYNEQFF
many,17,-,TRBV23-1,TRBJ2-1,TGCGCCAGCAGTCTCATTGCCGTCGGCCCATCCTACAATGAGCAGTTCTTC,CASSLIAVGPSYNEQFF
-,12,TRBD2,TRBV29-1,TRBJ2-5,TGCAGCGTTGCTGGCGGGGGAGAGACCCAGTACTTC,CSVAGGGETQYF
few,15,-,TRBV11-2,TRBJ1-3,TGTGCCAGCAGCTTAGACAGGCTCTCTGGAAACACCATATATTTT,CASSLDRLSGNTIYF
-,13,-,TRBV23-1,TRBJ1-5,TGCGCCAGCAGTGTGACAGGACCTCAGCCCCAGCATTTT,CASSVTGPQPQHF
-,21,TRBD2,TRBV7-2,TRBJ2-3,TGTGCCAGCAGCTTAAGGCCCTCTTTAGCGGGGGGGCTGTATTTGTCAGATACGCAGTATTTT,CASSLRPSLAGGLYLSDTQYF
few,17,TRBD2,TRBV7-2,TRBJ2-5,TGTGCCAGCAGCTTAGGGTTCGGCGGGGGGGGTCGGGAGACCCAGTACTTC,CASSLGFGGGGRETQYF
few,14,TRBD1,TRBV6-6,TRBJ2-7,TGTGCCAGCAGCATGGACAGGGGATTTTACGAGCAGTACTTC,CASSMDRGFYEQYF
few,14,TRBD2,TRBV29-1,TRBJ2-1,TGCAGCGTTGTTTGGCCTAGCGGTTACAATGAGCAGTTCTTC,CSVVWPSGYNEQFF
many,14,TRBD2,TRBV7-2,TRBJ2-7,TGTGCCAGCAGTACCGTTGGTGCGGGGGGCGAGCAGTACTTC,CASSTVGAGGEQYF
many,15,-,TRBV7-2,TRBJ2-7,TGTGCCAGCAGCCCCGAGGCTTCGGTGTTGCACGAGCAGTACTTC,CASSPEASVLHEQYF
-,13,-,TRBV7-3,TRBJ2-2,TGTGCCAGCAGCGCGGAACCAACCGGGGAGCTGTTTTTT,CASSAEPTGELFF
few,15,-,TRBV7-9,TRBJ1-1,TGTGCCAGCAGACCTACGGGGGGCATGAACACTGAAGCTTTCTTT,CASRPTGGMNTEAFF
few,11,-,TRBV6-2/TRBV6-3,TRBJ2-5,TGTGCCAGCATCCTGGGGGAGACCCAGTACTTC,CASILGETQYF
-,14,-,TRBV7-8,TRBJ1-1,TGTGCCAGCAGCTTATTCGCCGGTCGGACTGAAGCTTTCTTT,CASSLFAGRTEAFF
few,15,-,TRBV21-1,TRBJ2-7,TGTGCCAGCAGCAAAGACGACAGTAGTACCTACGAGCAGTACTTC,CASSKDDSSTYEQYF
few,15,-,TRBV27,TRBJ1-2,TGTGCCAGCAGTTTAAGTGCAGTAAAGAACTATGGCTACACCTTC,CASSLSAVKNYGYTF
-,15,TRBD2,TRBV20-1,TRBJ2-5,TGCAGTGCCGGCGACTGGGCGGGGGGCCGGGAGACCCAGTACTTC,CSAGDWAGGRETQYF
few,15,-,TRBV7-2,TRBJ2-1,TGTGCCAGCAGCTTCACCGAAAACTCGTACAATGAGCAGTTCTTC,CASSFTENSYNEQFF
-,15,-,TRBV12-3/TRBV12-4,TRBJ2-5,TGTGCCAGCTCCCGTCGATGGAGGGGGCAAGAGACCCAGTACTTC,CASSRRWRGQETQYF
few,16,TRBD2,TRBV6-5,TRBJ2-5,TGTGCCAGCAGCCTCGGGACTAGCGGGGCTGGGGAGACCCAGTACTTC,CASSLGTSGAGETQYF
-,11,-,TRBV19,TRBJ1-4,TGTGCCAGTAAGGAGGGGCGAAGACTGTTTTTT,CASKEGRRLFF
many,18,TRBD2,TRBV7-2,TRBJ2-3,TGTGCCAGCAGCTTAGTAGGCCGAAGCGGGGGCGAACGAGATACGCAGTATTTT,CASSLVGRSGGERDTQYF
-,19,-,TRBV4-1,TRBJ1-2,TGCGCCAGCAGCCGGAAGTCGGCCGCCAGCGAACCACATAACTATGGCTACACCTTC,CASSRKSAASEPHNYGYTF
few,17,TRBD1,TRBV6-2/TRBV6-3,TRBJ1-5,TGTGCCAGCAGACGGCCGGGGACAGGGGTTGGCAATCAGCCCCAGCATTTT,CASRRPGTGVGNQPQHF
many,12,-,TRBV27,TRBJ2-7,TGTGCCAGCAGTTCCCTTGGGGGGCGCGAGTACTTC,CASSSLGGREYF
-,14,-,TRBV19,TRBJ1-3,TGTGCCAGTATCCGGAGTACCTCTGGAAACACCATATATTTT,CASIRSTSGNTIYF
-,15,-,TRBV10-3,TRBJ2-3,TGTGCCATCAAAGGTGACGGGGGGCCCACAGATACGCAGTATTTT,CAIKGDGGPTDTQYF
few,14,-,TRBV19,TRBJ1-2,TGTGCCAGTAGTATTCCGATTGGTTCCTATGGCTACACCTTC,CASSIPIGSYGYTF
few,16,TRBD2,TRBV5-1,TRBJ2-1,TGCGCCAGCAGCTTGGATGTGGGACTAGCTTTTGATGAGCAGTTCTTC,CASSLDVGLAFDEQFF
few,15,TRBD2,TRBV7-2,TRBJ2-1,TGTGCCAGCAGCTTGAGACTAGCGGGGGGCGATGAGCAGTTCTTC,CASSLRLAGGDEQFF